The 8 T cell receptor beta chains listed next were all sequenced from one sample in a study of T cells after yellow fever vaccination. TCRdb re-analysed the 5' RACE reads in MiXCR, keeping a single row per CDR3 protein. The sample includes around 310,000 distinct CDR3 sequences, around 4% of them seen just once. Source: PBMCs, taken on the day of the yellow fever booster vaccination. These TCRs come from a man in his late teens or twenties who received the YFV17D yellow fever vaccine.

This clonotype appeared a few times. The chain combines TRBV19 with TRBJ1-5; possible D gene TRBD1, 5 bases. Germline V gives CDR1 LNHDA, CDR2 SQIVND (reference sequence). V was trimmed by 4 bases and J by 3 bases, leaving 13 bases between them. The length of the CDR3 is 15 residues. The CDR3 nucleotides read TGTGCCAGTAGTAGGGGCACAGGCCTCAATCAGCCCCAGCATTTT. Translated: CASSRGTGLNQPQHF.

This clonotype was found a few times. The rearrangement joins TRBV19 to TRBJ2-3; 9 bases map to TRBD1. CDR3 length: 14 amino acids. Germline V gene sequence: CDR1 LNHDA, CDR2 SQIVND (reference sequence). Trimming took 3 bases from V and 5 from J; bases not matched to a gene: 3. CDR3 amino acids: CASSMGQGGDTQYF. The CDR3 DNA is TGTGCCAGTAGTATGGGACAGGGCGGAGATACGCAGTATTTT. Looking up the rest from reference TRBV19 and TRBJ2-3 gives the full variable domain: DGGITQSPKYLFRKEGQNVTLSCEQNLNHDAMYWYRQDPGQGLRLIYYSQIVNDFQKGDIAEGYSVSREKKESFPLTVTSAQKNPTAFYLCASSMGQGGDTQYFGPGTRLTVL.

This clonotype was detected only a few times. The chain has TRBV4-3 and TRBJ1-4, with D uncertain. The V and J ends lost 1 base and 5 bases respectively, with 8 bases between them. Germline assignment: CDR1 LGHNA and CDR2 YSLEER. The CDR3 is made up of 14 amino acids. The CDR3 nucleotides are TGCGCCAGCAGCCAAGTGTCGCTCAATGAAAAACTGTTTTTT. It codes for CASSQVSLNEKLFF.

This clonotype was counted ten times or more. The chain joins TRBV21-1 to TRBJ2-5; the table's D gene call, TRBD1, was not cross checked with the DNA. TRBV21-1 is a known pseudogene. The CDR3 sequence is 11 residues long. The CDR3 spells CASSKGRRLYF. CDR3 DNA sequence: TGTGCCAGCAGCAAGGGGCGCCGGCTGTACTTC.

This clonotype was observed a handful of times. This chain uses TRBV20-1 with TRBJ2-3; D is tentatively TRBD1 or TRBD2 (5 bases each). From germline, CDR1 is DFQATT and CDR2 SNEGSKA (reference sequence). V was clipped by 3 bases and J by 6 bases, with 13 bases between them. This CDR3 region has 13 residues. CDR3 amino acids: CSASRDQSDTQYF. The CDR3 DNA sequence: TGCAGTGCTAGCCGGGACCAGTCGGATACGCAGTATTTT.

This clonotype was counted many times. The gene calls are TRBV5-1 and TRBJ1-5; D may be TRBD1 (5 bases). Trimming pared 0 bases from V and 2 bases from J, leaving 12 bases between. Germline lookup yields CDR1 SGHRS and CDR2 YFSETQ. The CDR3 length is 16 residues. CDR3 residues: CASSLEGAGGNQPQHF. Written as DNA, the CDR3 is TGCGCCAGCAGCTTGGAAGGGGCGGGTGGCAATCAGCCCCAGCATTTT.

This clonotype was detected ten times or more. The V gene is TRBV4-3, the J gene TRBJ1-2, with D unresolved. Trimming left V 1 base short and J 4 bases short, with 13 bases between. This CDR3 has 15 residues. Germline assignment: CDR1 LGHNA and CDR2 YSLEER. CDR3 region: CASSQVGQEGYGYTF. DNA for the CDR3: TGCGCCAGCAGCCAAGTGGGCCAGGAGGGCTATGGCTACACCTTC.

This clonotype was seen only a few times. This chain joins TRBV12-3 or TRBV12-4 and TRBJ2-7; tentatively, D is TRBD1 (6 bases). This CDR3 region has 11 residues. The V and J ends lost 5 bases and 7 bases respectively, with 9 bases between them. CDR3 in amino acids: CASSTGTEQYV. CDR3 DNA: TGTGCCAGCAGTACCGGGACAGAGCAGTACGTC.